This TCR beta chain was found in a study of blood T cell repertoires in COVID-19 (dated by TCRdb to 2019 to 2021). Background on the whole study: Samples from collaborators originated in the United States, Italy and Spain and spanned both the acute and convalescent phases of COVID-19. The prospective study material was composed of cDNA or gDNA derived from T cells, B-cell-depleted T cells, or PBMCs. Deeply sampled blood TCRbeta repertoires from subjects exposed to, actively infected with, or recovered from COVID-19 were included in the dataset. A freely available public database, intended as a resource for researchers studying the immune response to SARS-CoV-2, is where the repertoires were released. The samples were drawn from two sources: the first 160 participants of the ongoing ImmuneRACE study, and some 1,300 subjects contributed by 6 global collaborators. The sample metadata nearly always contained a de-identified subject ID, COVID-19 status, age in years and sex. Where available, HLA class I and class II types were taken from metadata supplied by the sample provider and were not determined by assay-based typing.

Samples from volunteer blood donors who had recovered from COVID-19 were contributed by a second Seattle source. Whole blood was collected in K2EDTA tubes by collaborating institutions according to the institutions' own protocols. For TCRbeta analysis, collaborators shipped samples in one of three forms: frozen whole blood, isolated PBMCs, or DNA extracted from either of those sample types. Overall study outcomes, separate from this receptor: Clinical and demographic metadata were provided uncurated, with the amount varying by source and participant.

The immunoSEQ Assay, a bias-controlled multiplex PCR, was used to amplify TCRbeta CDR3 regions from genomic DNA. On the study's bioinformatics: The number of nucleated cells in each sample was estimated from the amplification of reference gene primers within the assay. To quantify the absolute abundance of each unique TCRbeta CDR3 rearrangement, sequence reads were collapsed and filtered. For each sample, productive Simpson clonality was calculated as the square root of Simpson's diversity index across productive rearrangements. TCRdb's version of the immuneACCESS table is confined to in-frame rearrangements and falls short of the full clone set. An unresolved V gene accounts for under half of the shortfall where checked; the remainder is of unknown origin. From that table come the V and J calls and clone size; the DNA was used to work out D and trimming. This sample is represented by 270,000 or so clones; 83% of them were singletons. The top ten clonotypes cover approximately 9% of the sample.

V ends up 2 bases short and J 3 bases short, with an unmatched junction base count of 7. From its cysteine to its phenylalanine, the CDR3 spans 15 amino acids. Solely the CDR3 DNA is kept, with 45 bases framed from the first base. The germline V gene specifies SGHTA as CDR1 and FQGNSA as CDR2. A note on this clone: The specificity of this receptor is unknown. Within one base of it there is no much larger clone, and no base qualities were kept.

This TCR was sampled from a woman in her 50s who had recovered from COVID-19. Sequenced material: peripheral blood. The chain is encoded by TRBV7-2 joined to TRBJ2-7; TRBD2 matches 7 bases in the middle. The CDR3 loop reads CASSLREGWLYEQYF. The DNA sequence follows: TGTGCCAGCAGCTTAAGGGAGGGGTGGCTCTACGAGCAGTACTTC.